A single sample is the source of the 11 T cell receptor beta chains below, sequenced in a study of blood T cell repertoires in COVID-19. TCRdb keeps only in-frame clones here, not all; method: immunoSEQ multiplex PCR. Of around 170,000 clones in the sample, around 83% were seen once. Material: peripheral blood. The receptors derive from a woman aged 40 to 50 with acute or convalescent COVID-19.

The J gene is TRBJ1-3, the V gene TRBV28; 10 bases are a match to TRBD1. The CDR3 length is 15 residues. The germline V gene encodes CDR1 MDHEN and CDR2 SYDVKM. The J segment lost 5 bases and the V segment lost 5 bases, leaving 6 bases of the junction unmatched. The CDR3 is CASSHGTGARNTIYF. In nucleotides, the CDR3 is TGTGCCAGCAGTCACGGGACAGGGGCCAGAAACACCATATATTTT.

Notes on this clone: Mismatch with germline at one junction end may stem from a read error. V and J are TRBV7-7 and TRBJ2-3, with 11 bases aligning to TRBD2. In germline, CDR1 is SSHAT, CDR2 FNYEAQ (reference sequence). The CDR3 has 14 amino acids. CDR3 sequence reads: CASSLTSGDDTQYF. The DNA of the CDR3 is TGTGCTAGCAGCCTGACTAGCGGGGACGATACGCAGTATTTT.

The chain uses TRBV5-1 and TRBJ2-7, with 10 bases lining up with TRBD2. Germline assignment: CDR1 SGHRS and CDR2 YFSETQ. J was trimmed by 6 bases and V by 0 bases; bases with no gene match: 3. The CDR3 sequence is 14 residues long. DNA of the CDR3: TGCGCCAGCAGCTTGGAAGCGGGGGGGCTCGAGCAGTACTTC. This encodes CASSLEAGGLEQYF.

This chain connects TRBV2 to TRBJ1-6, with a possible D match to TRBD1 (5 bases). The CDR3 is made up of 15 amino acids. Germline assignment: CDR1 SNHLY and CDR2 FYNNEI. Between the trimmed V and J ends, which lost 5 bases and 6 bases, there was a span of 14 bases. The CDR3 DNA reads as TGTGCCAGCAGTCTCAAATTTGGGGCTAATTCACCCCTCCACTTT. It is translated as CASSLKFGANSPLHF.

The V and J genes are TRBV19 and TRBJ2-7, with 7 bases identical to TRBD2. Germline trimming cut 4 bases from V and 1 base from J; bases unmatched to any gene: 1. This CDR3 is built from 13 residues. Germline CDR1 and CDR2: LNHDA and SQIVND (reference sequence). The CDR3 spells CASSKAGSYEQYF. The DNA of the CDR3 is TGTGCCAGTAGTAAAGCGGGGTCCTACGAGCAGTACTTC.

The chain links TRBV7-8 to TRBJ2-1, with D unclear. Germline V gene lookup returns CDR1 SGHVS and CDR2 FQNEAQ. Between the trimmed V and J ends, which lost 5 bases and 7 bases, there was a span of 9 bases. The length of the CDR3 is 12 residues. Written as DNA, the CDR3 is TGTGCCAGCAGCGTCGACAAAAATGAGCAGTTCTTC. Translating gives CASSVDKNEQFF.

V gene TRBV2 combines with J gene TRBJ1-2, with D perhaps TRBD1 (5 bases). The CDR3 has 12 residues. Germline-derived CDR1 and CDR2 are SNHLY and FYNNEI. Between the trimmed V and J ends, which lost 5 bases and 8 bases, there was a span of 12 bases. CDR3 nucleotides: TGTGCCAGCAGTCTAGGGGAGGAGGGCTACACCTTC. Protein: CASSLGEEGYTF.

The chain links TRBV28 to TRBJ1-2; 9 positions agree with TRBD1. Trimming cost V 8 bases and J 8 bases; bases outside gene matches: 9. This CDR3 region has 13 residues. Germline assignment: CDR1 MDHEN and CDR2 SYDVKM. The CDR3: CASGDRANRGYTF. The DNA for the CDR3 is TGTGCCAGCGGGGACAGGGCCAACCGGGGCTACACCTTC.

V gene TRBV20-1 combines with J gene TRBJ2-1; a weak D match, TRBD2 (5 bases). Germline values: CDR1 DFQATT, CDR2 SNEGSKA (reference sequence). Trimming left V 4 bases short and J 9 bases short, with 10 bases between. The CDR3 totals 11 residues. CDR3 region: CSANTGTEQFF. The CDR3 DNA sequence: TGCAGTGCTAACACGGGAACTGAGCAGTTCTTC.

The chain carries TRBV5-4 and TRBJ2-2, with TRBD1 matching over 9 bases. This CDR3 region has 18 residues. The J segment lost 7 bases and the V segment lost 4 bases, leaving 17 bases of the junction unmatched. Germline CDR1 SGHNT, CDR2 YYREEE (reference sequence). CDR3 in DNA: TGTGCCAGCAGCCCCCGGACCGGACAGGGGCCTTTCGGCGGGGAGCTGTTTTTT. Protein sequence: CASSPRTGQGPFGGELFF.

This clone has just one count. The chain carries TRBV2 and TRBJ2-3; 10 bases are a match to TRBD2. This CDR3 is built from 14 residues. J lost 8 bases, V lost 4 bases, and 6 bases had no gene match. Germline CDR1 SNHLY, CDR2 FYNNEI. The CDR3 region has the DNA TGTGCCAGCAGTGTTGCTAGCGGGAGTGGTACGCAGTATTTT. Translation gives CASSVASGSGTQYF.